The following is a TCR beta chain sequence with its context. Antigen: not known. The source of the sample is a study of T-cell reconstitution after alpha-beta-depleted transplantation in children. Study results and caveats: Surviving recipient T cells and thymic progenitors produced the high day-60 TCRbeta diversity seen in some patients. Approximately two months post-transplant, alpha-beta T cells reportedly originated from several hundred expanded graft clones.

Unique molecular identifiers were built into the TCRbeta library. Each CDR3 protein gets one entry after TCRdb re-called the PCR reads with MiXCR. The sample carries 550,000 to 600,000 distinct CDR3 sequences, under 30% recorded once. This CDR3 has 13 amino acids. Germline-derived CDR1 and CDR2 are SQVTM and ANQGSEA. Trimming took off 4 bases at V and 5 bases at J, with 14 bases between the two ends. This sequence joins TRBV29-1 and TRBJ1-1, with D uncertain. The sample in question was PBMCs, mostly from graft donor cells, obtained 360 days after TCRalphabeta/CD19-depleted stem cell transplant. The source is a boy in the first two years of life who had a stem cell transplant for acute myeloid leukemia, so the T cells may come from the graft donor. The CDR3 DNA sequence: TGCAGCGTTGGTGGACGGGCCTTTACTGAAGCTTTCTTT. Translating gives CSVGGRAFTEAFF.